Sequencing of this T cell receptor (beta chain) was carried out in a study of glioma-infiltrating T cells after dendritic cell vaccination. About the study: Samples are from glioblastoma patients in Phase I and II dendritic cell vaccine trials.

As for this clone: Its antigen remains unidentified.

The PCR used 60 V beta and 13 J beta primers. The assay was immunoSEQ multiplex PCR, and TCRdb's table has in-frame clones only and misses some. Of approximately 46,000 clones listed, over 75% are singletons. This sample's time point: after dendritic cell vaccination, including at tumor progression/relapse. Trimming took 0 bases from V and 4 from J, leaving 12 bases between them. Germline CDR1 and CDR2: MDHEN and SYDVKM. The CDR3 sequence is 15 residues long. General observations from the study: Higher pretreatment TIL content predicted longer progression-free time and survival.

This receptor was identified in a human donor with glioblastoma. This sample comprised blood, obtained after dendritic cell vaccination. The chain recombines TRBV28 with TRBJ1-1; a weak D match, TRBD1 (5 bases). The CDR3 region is CASSLWRGGSTEAFF. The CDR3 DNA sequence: TGTGCCAGCAGTTTATGGAGGGGAGGTTCCACTGAAGCTTTCTTT.